This T cell receptor beta chain was found in a study of T cells in Graves' hyperthyroidism and ophthalmopathy. Deletions cut 4 bases from V and 1 base from J, with 10 bases between. The CDR3 runs to 14 residues. Germline CDR1 SGHAT, CDR2 FQDESV (reference sequence). There were TCR beta CDR3 regions amplified from RNA transcripts. The primer set for the first-round RT-PCR of the TCR CDR3 was HTBI. TCRdb used MiXCR to reprocess the multiplex PCR reads, holding one entry per CDR3 protein. The sample has over 400,000 distinct CDR3 sequences; around a fifth are singletons. This clonotype was seen a few times.

V usage is TRBV11-1 and J usage is TRBJ1-2, with D possibly being TRBD1 (6 bases). This receptor was taken from a woman between 65 and 79 years old with Graves' ophthalmopathy. Sequenced material: blood. The CDR3 DNA is TGTGCCAGCAGCTCGGACAGAGTTAACTATGGCTACACCTTC. It encodes CASSSDRVNYGYTF.